The source of this TCR beta chain is a study of T-cell memory formation after mild COVID-19 (dated by TCRdb to about 2021). General notes on the study: TCR sequence clusters from the two donors were found to be largely donor specific. In two donors, T-cell clones that expanded and contracted after mild COVID-19 were tracked by sequencing TCRalpha and TCRbeta repertoires over time. Two young, previously healthy adult volunteers made up the cohort, one male and one female.

On the study overall, not on this receptor specifically: Some responding clones were detected in pre-infection memory, suggesting pre-existing cross-reactive memory T cells joined the SARS-CoV-2 response. The second-wave clones that peaked on day 37 were not confirmed to be SARS-CoV-2 specific. From day 15 to 85, contracting clones showed balanced CD4/CD8 phenotypes, whereas a second wave of clones that expanded from day 15 to 37 leaned towards CD4+. Only two mild cases were covered in the study, and larger cohorts including severe cases with pre-infection samples were considered necessary. Contracting CD4+ clones were located mainly in the CM and EM memory subsets, whereas CD8+ clones were found to be enriched in EMRA.

Reads for this sample came from an Illumina NovaSeq 6000. TCRalpha and TCRbeta cDNA libraries were constructed by 5'RACE with constant-segment primers, with sample barcodes and unique molecular identifiers being introduced. RNA was extracted from every sample with Trizol reagent. Amplification of the libraries took two PCR steps, and the second step added a second sample barcode plus Illumina TruSeq adapters. The libraries were sequenced on an Illumina NovaSeq using 2 x 150 bp paired-end reads. Processing in the source paper ran as follows. Reads were demultiplexed and collapsed into UMI-guided consensus sequences with migec v1.2.7. Using mixcr v2.1.11, UMI consensuses were aligned to TRA and TRB V and J templates and then assembled into clonotypes. Clonotypes were classified as expanded or contracted when called significant by both edgeR and NoisET, with noise models trained on biological replicates. For edgeR calls, the cutoffs were a false discovery rate-adjusted p below 0.01 and a log2 fold-change threshold of 1. PCA with hierarchical clustering of max-normalized trajectories of the 1000 most abundant clonotypes was used as exploratory dynamics analysis. Each responding clone was given a CD4 or CD8 phenotype based on the CD4+ and CD8+ repertoires, which had been sequenced separately. TCRdb trimmed the raw reads at Q25, called clones with MiXCR and kept productive beta chains. Under each unique CDR3 protein, matching rows form one entry showing the most common genes and DNA. It is TCRdb's table, rather than the study itself, that gives the V and J calls and clone size. The sample yields hundreds of thousands of distinct CDR3 sequences; under 20% were counted once. Approximately 21% of the sample lies in the top ten.

This clonotype was detected many times. Its antigen target is currently unknown. Base qualities are missing; no much larger clone stands one base away. Ficoll-Paque density gradient centrifugation was used to isolate PBMCs. V and J are truncated by 0 bases and 5 bases respectively, leaving an intervening sequence of 8 bases. Spanning cysteine to phenylalanine, the CDR3 consists of 15 amino acids. Only CDR3 DNA is held: 45 bases, read in frame from base 1. CDR1 and CDR2 are read off the germline V gene (reference sequence) as MNHEY and SMNVEV. The sequence derives from a man aged 18 to 29 who had mild COVID-19 (a few samples of this study predate the infection). The sample titles of this study are shuffled in the database, so cell type and time point are left out; the donor was told from shared clones. Source material: PBMCs or a T cell subset sorted from them (not recorded which). Recombination linked TRBV27 to TRBJ1-6, with no confident D gene call. The CDR3 loop reads CASSLSNGDNSPLHF. At the DNA level, the sequence is TGTGCCAGCAGTTTATCGAACGGAGATAATTCACCCCTCCACTTT.